These 10 T cell receptor beta chains were sequenced from one sample in a study of blood T cell repertoires in COVID-19. Repertoires were generated with immunoSEQ multiplex PCR, while TCRdb's copy carries only in-frame clones and drops some. The repertoire holds 95,000 to 110,000 clones, with 70% to 90% as singletons. Sequences were obtained from peripheral blood. The receptors shown here come from a man between 50 and 59 years old with active or convalescent COVID-19.

The rearrangement joins TRBV20-1 to TRBJ2-1; D might be TRBD2 (5 bases). Germline loops: CDR1 DFQATT, CDR2 SNEGSKA (reference sequence). The V and J ends lost 3 bases and 8 bases respectively, with 8 bases between them. This CDR3 is 11 amino acids long. CDR3 sequence (DNA): TGCAGTGCTAGTCTGAGGGATGAGCAGTTCTTC. Its protein is CSASLRDEQFF.

This clone showed up just once. V gene TRBV9 combines with J gene TRBJ2-7, with D possibly matching TRBD2 (5 bases). V dropped 0 bases and J dropped 5 bases, with 6 bases sitting between them. CDR1 is SGDLS and CDR2 is YYNGEE in the germline V gene. This CDR3 is 12 amino acids long. The CDR3, as DNA: TGTGCCAGCAGCGTAGACGGGGACGAGCAGTACTTC. Residues: CASSVDGDEQYF.

The CDR3 loop reads CASSPGGAGTQYF. The CDR3 DNA sequence: TGTGCCAGCAGCCCAGGGGGCGCGGGGACCCAGTACTTC. The gene calls are TRBV7-8 and TRBJ2-5, with 8 bases aligning to TRBD1. Germline lookup yields CDR1 SGHVS and CDR2 FQNEAQ. The CDR3 sequence is 13 residues long. Trimming took 5 bases from V and 7 from J; bases not matched to a gene: 6.

With respect to this clone: This sample also contains other DNA sequences that code for the same CDR3. The chain couples TRBV2 to TRBJ1-5, with 8 bases identical to TRBD1. CDR1 SNHLY and CDR2 FYNNEI come from the germline V gene. The CDR3 has 16 amino acids. Unmatched junction bases numbered 4, after V lost 1 base and J lost 2 bases. DNA for the CDR3: TGTGCCAGCAGTGAAGGGACAGGGAACGGCAATCAGCCCCAGCATTTT. Translation gives CASSEGTGNGNQPQHF.

This chain links TRBV7-7 with TRBJ2-1, with 11 bases lining up with TRBD2. Germline V gene lookup returns CDR1 SSHAT and CDR2 FNYEAQ (reference sequence). The CDR3 length is 15 residues. V shed 3 bases and J 3 bases; nucleotides not matched to a gene: 1. The DNA for the CDR3 is TGTGCCAGCAGCTTCGGACTAGCGGGCTACAATGAGCAGTTCTTC. As protein: CASSFGLAGYNEQFF.

The CDR3 here is CASSSGREGEKLFF. DNA for the CDR3: TGCGCCAGCAGCTCAGGCAGGGAGGGCGAAAAACTGTTTTTT. The chain recombines TRBV5-1 with TRBJ1-4; D is perhaps TRBD1 (5 bases). The CDR3 consists of 14 residues. CDR1 and CDR2 (germline): SGHRS, YFSETQ. With 3 bases removed from V and 8 bases from J, the gap between germline ends came to 14 bases.

The chain carries TRBV7-9 and TRBJ2-2; 9 bases line up with TRBD2. The CDR3 sequence is 14 residues long. CDR1 is SEHNR and CDR2 is FQNEAQ in the germline V gene (reference sequence). V was clipped by 7 bases and J by 5 bases; unmatched bases: 5. In nucleotides, the CDR3 is TGTGCCAGCAATGTAGCGGGAGTAACCGGGGAGCTGTTTTTT. Residues: CASNVAGVTGELFF.

Only one count was recorded for this clone. V gene TRBV30 combines with J gene TRBJ2-1, with 7 nucleotides matching TRBD2. This CDR3 is 14 amino acids long. The V gene's germline CDR1 is GTSNPN and CDR2 SVGIG (reference sequence). The junction had 5 bases not matched to a gene; V was cut back by 0 bases and J by 6 bases. The CDR3 reads CAWSVLGRRNEQFF. DNA for the CDR3: TGTGCCTGGAGTGTCCTCGGGAGGCGCAATGAGCAGTTCTTC.

This chain joins TRBV5-1 and TRBJ2-2, with 12 bases lining up with TRBD2. The CDR3 spans 15 residues. CDR1 SGHRS and CDR2 YFSETQ come from the germline V gene. V gave up 3 bases and J gave up 6 bases; unmatched junction bases: 3. CDR3 bases: TGCGCCAGCAGCTGGACTAGCGGGACCCCCGGGGAGCTGTTTTTT. Translation: CASSWTSGTPGELFF.

There are a few counts of this clone. The chain carries TRBV3-1 (or the pseudogene TRBV3-2) and TRBJ2-5; D is unresolved. The CDR3 runs 16 residues. Germline CDR1 and CDR2: LGHDT and YNNKEL (reference sequence). Trimming stripped 3 bases from V and 2 bases from J, with 16 bases between. CDR3 DNA: TGTGCCAGCAGCCACCCCGTTGACACCGTTCAAGAGACCCAGTACTTC. Encoded protein: CASSHPVDTVQETQYF.